A single sample is the source of the 24 T cell receptor beta chains below, sequenced in a study of PD-L1 blockade in urothelial cancer. Sequenced by immunoSEQ multiplex PCR; TCRdb stores in-frame clones only, minus some. The sample holds about 35,000 clones; 35% to 40% are singletons and the top ten take approximately 9%. Here the sequenced sample was tumor tissue, taken before atezolizumab (anti-PD-L1) treatment. The receptors shown here come from a man between 60 and 70 years old with urothelial cancer.

This chain connects TRBV4-1 to TRBJ2-5, with D possibly being TRBD1 (7 bases). This CDR3 contains 15 residues. Trimming pared 0 bases from V and 4 bases from J, leaving 12 bases between. The germline V gene encodes CDR1 MGHRA and CDR2 YSYEKL. The CDR3 reads CASSQDWRGPETQYF. The CDR3 coding sequence is TGCGCCAGCAGCCAAGATTGGAGGGGGCCAGAGACCCAGTACTTC.

V gene TRBV28 combines with J gene TRBJ1-5, with TRBD1 matching over 10 bases. Trimming removed 6 bases from V and 5 bases from J; junction bases left unmatched: 4. The length of the CDR3 is 14 residues. The germline V gene has CDR1 MDHEN and CDR2 SYDVKM. CDR3 sequence (DNA): TGTGCCAGCAGCGGACAGGGGGTATATCAGCCCCAGCATTTT. Translation gives CASSGQGVYQPQHF.

The chain recombines TRBV6-7 with TRBJ2-2; TRBD1 agrees at 9 bases. TRBV6-7 is filed as an ORF, its function uncertain. After removal of 6 bases from V and 5 bases from J, the junction contained 4 bases not matched to a gene. CDR3 size: 14 residues. The CDR3 here is CASRYRGRTGELFF. The CDR3 DNA reads as TGTGCCAGCAGATACAGGGGGCGAACCGGGGAGCTGTTTTTT.

This clone was counted only a few times. This chain connects TRBV11-3 to TRBJ2-7; tentatively, D is TRBD1 (6 bases). This CDR3 has 16 residues. V was clipped by 3 bases and J by 0 bases, with 15 bases between them. Per germline, CDR1 SGHNT and CDR2 YENEEA. CDR3 residues: CASSLGAGQTSYEQYF. In DNA, the CDR3 is TGTGCCAGCAGCTTGGGGGCCGGACAGACCTCCTACGAGCAGTACTTC. Based on the CDR3 plus reference TRBV11-3 and TRBJ2-7, the full variable domain is EAGVVQSPRYKIIEKKQPVAFWCNPISGHNTLYWYLQNLGQGPELLIRYENEEAVDDSQLPKDRFSAERLKGVDSTLKIQPAELGDSAVYLCASSLGAGQTSYEQYFGPGTRLTVT.

The sample holds a few counts of this clone. This chain links TRBV11-3 with TRBJ2-1; 7 bases fit TRBD1. Germline V gives CDR1 SGHNT, CDR2 YENEEA. V lost 5 bases to trimming and J lost 0 bases; unmatched junction nucleotides: 10. There are 17 residues in the CDR3. This chain's CDR3 is CASSPITGADSYNEQFF. The CDR3 DNA is TGTGCCAGCAGCCCTATAACAGGGGCCGACTCCTACAATGAGCAGTTCTTC. The full variable domain, completed using reference TRBV11-3 and TRBJ2-1, is EAGVVQSPRYKIIEKKQPVAFWCNPISGHNTLYWYLQNLGQGPELLIRYENEEAVDDSQLPKDRFSAERLKGVDSTLKIQPAELGDSAVYLCASSPITGADSYNEQFFGPGTRLTVL.

V is TRBV18 and J is TRBJ2-1; tentatively, D is TRBD1 or TRBD2 (6 bases each). Trimming left V 2 bases short and J 9 bases short, with 17 bases between. The CDR3 runs to 15 residues. Germline V gene lookup returns CDR1 KGHSH and CDR2 LQKENI. As DNA, the CDR3 is TGTGCCAGCTCACCAAGGGGGGCCCGTGTCGGTGAGCAGTTCTTC. Its protein is CASSPRGARVGEQFF.

This rearrangement joins TRBV5-1 to TRBJ2-1; 9 bases fit TRBD2. CDR3 length: 15 amino acids. The J segment lost 10 bases and the V segment lost 0 bases, leaving 8 bases of the junction unmatched. Germline V CDR1 and CDR2: SGHRS, YFSETQ. The CDR3 loop is CASSLAGAGGWEQFF. CDR3 nucleotide sequence: TGCGCCAGCAGCTTGGCCGGAGCGGGAGGCTGGGAGCAGTTCTTC.

This clone was recorded many times. The chain couples TRBV6-8 to TRBJ2-7, with 7 nucleotides matching TRBD1. The CDR3 length is 16 residues. V shed 5 bases and J 1 base; nucleotides not matched to a gene: 11. Germline assignment: CDR1 MNHGY and CDR2 SAAAGT. The CDR3 nucleotides are TGTGCCAGCAGTGACGGGTATGACAGGGTTTCCTACGAGCAGTACTTC. Its translation is CASSDGYDRVSYEQYF.

This clone was detected a few times. DNA for the CDR3: TGTGCCTGGAGTGTACAAACGGTTGGCTACACCTTC. Its translation is CAWSVQTVGYTF. The V and J genes are TRBV30 and TRBJ1-2; D uncertain. Germline values: CDR1 GTSNPN, CDR2 SVGIG (reference sequence). Trimming took 0 bases from V and 7 from J, leaving 9 bases between them. The CDR3 totals 12 residues.

V and J are TRBV7-7 and TRBJ1-6, with D tentatively TRBD1 (6 bases). The CDR3 covers 15 residues. The germline V gene encodes CDR1 SSHAT and CDR2 FNYEAQ (reference sequence). With 1 base removed from V and 6 bases from J, the gap between germline ends came to 10 bases. The CDR3 spells CASSLEQGGNSPLHF. The DNA for the CDR3 is TGTGCCAGCAGCTTAGAACAGGGAGGTAATTCACCCCTCCACTTT. Using reference TRBV7-7 and TRBJ1-6 for the parts outside the CDR3, the full variable domain is GAGVSQSPRYKVTKRGQDVTLRCDPISSHATLYWYQQALGQGPEFLTYFNYEAQPDKSGLPSDRFSAERPEGSISTLTIQRTEQRDSAMYRCASSLEQGGNSPLHFGNGTRLTVT.

The chain couples TRBV6-8 to TRBJ2-1; no clear D gene. Germline-derived CDR1 and CDR2 are MNHGY and SAAAGT. CDR3 length equals 16 residues. The V end lost 1 base, the J end lost 2 bases, and 12 bases lay between the germline ends. The CDR3 coding sequence is TGTGCCAGCAGTTACTTAGACTCCCAGCCCTACAATGAGCAGTTCTTC. Protein sequence: CASSYLDSQPYNEQFF.

This clone was recorded a few times. The gene calls are TRBV7-1 and TRBJ1-1; weak D call: TRBD1 (6 bases). TRBV7-1 is given ORF status, its function remaining uncertain. The CDR3 length is 13 residues. Trimming cost V 8 bases and J 2 bases, with 12 bases left between them. CDR3 nucleotides: TGTGCCAGCGGCAGACAGGATAACACTGAAGCTTTCTTT. It encodes CASGRQDNTEAFF.

The chain employs TRBV6-4 and TRBJ1-2; 9 bases agree with TRBD1. Trimming took 5 bases from V and 4 from J; bases not matched to a gene: 5. Germline V gene data show CDR1 as MRHNA and CDR2 as SNTAGT. This CDR3 region has 14 residues. CDR3 sequence reads: CASSYQDRGYGYTF. CDR3 DNA: TGTGCCAGCAGTTATCAGGACAGGGGCTATGGCTACACCTTC.

This clone was observed a few times. This chain uses TRBV9 with TRBJ1-6; D is perhaps TRBD1 (5 bases). The germline V gene encodes CDR1 SGDLS and CDR2 YYNGEE. V was clipped by 4 bases and J by 6 bases, with 14 bases between them. The CDR3 spans 15 residues. CDR3 protein: CASSPWGGSNSPLHF. In DNA, the CDR3 is TGTGCCAGCAGCCCCTGGGGGGGGTCTAATTCACCCCTCCACTTT.

This clone came up a few times. The chain uses TRBV29-1 and TRBJ2-1; no clear D. The germline V gene has CDR1 SQVTM and CDR2 ANQGSEA. This CDR3 has 14 residues. V lost 2 bases and J 0 bases, leaving 8 bases between the germline ends. The CDR3 spells CSVETYSSYNEQFF. In DNA, the CDR3 is TGCAGCGTTGAAACTTATAGCTCCTACAATGAGCAGTTCTTC.

The chain couples TRBV30 to TRBJ2-7; D possibly matches TRBD1 or TRBD2 (5 bases each). The germline gives CDR1 GTSNPN, CDR2 SVGIG (reference sequence). The CDR3 is 14 amino acids. Trimming left V 4 bases short and J 3 bases short, with 16 bases between. CDR3 region: CAWTSRGPNYEQYF. As DNA, the CDR3 is TGTGCCTGGACCTCACGGGGCCCTAACTACGAGCAGTACTTC.

The chain uses TRBV10-2 and TRBJ1-5; 9 nucleotides agree with TRBD1. Unmatched junction bases numbered 5, after V lost 4 bases and J lost 4 bases. The germline V gene has CDR1 WSHSY and CDR2 SAAADI. CDR3 length: 15 amino acids. The CDR3 DNA reads as TGCGCCAGCAGTGCGGCGGACAGGGGAAATCAGCCCCAGCATTTT. This codes for CASSAADRGNQPQHF.

The rearrangement links TRBV19 to TRBJ1-5, with TRBD1 as a possible D gene (6 bases). Germline V gene lookup returns CDR1 LNHDA and CDR2 SQIVND (reference sequence). V shed 8 bases and J shed 3 bases, with 20 bases lying between them. The CDR3 consists of 16 residues. CDR3 amino acids: CASLRGGGPPNQPQHF. As DNA, the CDR3 is TGTGCCAGTCTAAGGGGCGGGGGGCCCCCCAATCAGCCCCAGCATTTT. Supplemented by reference TRBV19 and TRBJ1-5, the full variable domain reads DGGITQSPKYLFRKEGQNVTLSCEQNLNHDAMYWYRQDPGQGLRLIYYSQIVNDFQKGDIAEGYSVSREKKESFPLTVTSAQKNPTAFYLCASLRGGGPPNQPQHFGDGTRLSIL.

In its sample, this clone was seen once. The V and J genes are TRBV19 and TRBJ1-3; D is perhaps TRBD1 (5 bases). V lost 6 bases to trimming and J lost 4 bases, with 13 bases between them. The germline V gene has CDR1 LNHDA and CDR2 SQIVND (reference sequence). This CDR3 is built from 14 residues. The CDR3 loop reads CASSGRALGNTIYF. Written as DNA, the CDR3 is TGTGCCAGTAGCGGCAGGGCGTTAGGAAACACCATATATTTT.

The chain links TRBV6-8 to TRBJ2-1, with D possibly matching TRBD2 (5 bases). Germline CDR1 is MNHGY and CDR2 is SAAAGT. The CDR3 consists of 12 residues. V was trimmed by 8 bases and J by 10 bases, leaving 15 bases between them. The DNA for the CDR3 is TGTGCCAGCGGGCTTTCCCGCGGGGAGCAGTTCTTC. Its translation: CASGLSRGEQFF.

The chain uses TRBV30 and TRBJ1-1; D uncertain. The V gene's germline CDR1 is GTSNPN and CDR2 SVGIG (reference sequence). The CDR3 has 12 amino acids. V was trimmed by 5 bases and J by 1 base, leaving 8 bases between them. The DNA of the CDR3 is TGTGCCTGGGCCTGGGGGAACACTGAAGCTTTCTTT. It yields the protein CAWAWGNTEAFF. The full variable domain, with the rest looked up from reference TRBV30 and TRBJ1-1, is SQTIHQWPATLVQPVGSPLSLECTVEGTSNPNLYWYRQAAGRGLQLLFYSVGIGQISSEVPQNLSASRPQDRQFILSSKKLLLSDSGFYLCAWAWGNTEAFFGQGTRLTVV.

The V call is TRBV28, the J call TRBJ1-1; TRBD1 might be the D (5 bases). Germline values: CDR1 MDHEN, CDR2 SYDVKM. The germline V and J ends were trimmed by 3 bases and 9 bases, with 11 bases remaining between them. There are 12 residues in the CDR3. CDR3 coding DNA: TGTGCCAGCAGTTTTATGGCAGGGAAAGCTTTCTTT. It is translated as CASSFMAGKAFF.

The chain links TRBV25-1 to TRBJ1-2, with TRBD1 as a possible D gene (5 bases). Trimming pared 3 bases from V and 3 bases from J, leaving 14 bases between. This CDR3 has 15 residues. CDR1 and CDR2 (germline): MGHDK, SYGVNS. This chain's CDR3 is CASSDVAGKDYGYTF. CDR3 nucleotides: TGTGCCAGCAGTGATGTCGCAGGGAAAGACTATGGCTACACCTTC.

This clone has a handful of counts. V is TRBV6-8 and J is TRBJ1-1; a possible D gene is TRBD1 (5 bases). The CDR3 loop spans 13 amino acids. V lost 5 bases, J lost 7 bases, and 14 bases lay in between. CDR1 and CDR2 (germline): MNHGY, SAAAGT. The CDR3 region is CASSVTASFEAFF. In nucleotides, the CDR3 is TGTGCCAGCAGTGTGACAGCAAGCTTTGAAGCTTTCTTT.